One sample yielded the 32 T cell receptor beta chains listed below, sequenced in a study of cytomegalovirus exposure and HLA in healthy donors. Researchers ran the PCR with 60 Vbeta and 13 Jbeta primers. Assay: immunoSEQ multiplex PCR; the TCRdb copy retains only in-frame clones and omits some. This sample has about 140,000 clones; about four fifths occur once, and the top ten carry 2% to 3%. Sequenced sample: PBMCs. These TCRs come from a woman between 18 and 29 years old in good health and CMV-seropositive.

This clone was observed a handful of times. The rearrangement uses TRBV2 and TRBJ1-5; D uncertain. The CDR3 has 15 residues. V gave up 4 bases and J gave up 4 bases, with 14 bases separating them. Per germline, CDR1 SNHLY and CDR2 FYNNEI. In nucleotides, the CDR3 is TGTGCCAGCAGTGTGTCGCAGGTTCAAAATCAGCCCCAGCATTTT. It encodes CASSVSQVQNQPQHF.

The chain carries TRBV4-1 and TRBJ2-3, with 10 bases lining up with TRBD2. The ends lost 2 bases at V and 2 bases at J; junction bases unmatched: 7. The CDR3 is 17 amino acids. Germline loops: CDR1 MGHRA, CDR2 YSYEKL. The chain's CDR3 is CASSQLQRGGYTDTQYF. The CDR3 region has the DNA TGCGCCAGCAGCCAACTACAGCGGGGGGGCTACACAGATACGCAGTATTTT.

This chain connects TRBV28 to TRBJ2-7, with TRBD1 as a possible D gene (5 bases). This CDR3 has 13 residues. CDR1 and CDR2 (germline): MDHEN, SYDVKM. Trimming removed 5 bases from V and 3 bases from J, with 11 bases in between. CDR3 DNA: TGTGCCAGCAGTCGGTGGGGCGACTACGAGCAGTACTTC. This codes for CASSRWGDYEQYF.

CDR3 loop: CSIGRTNYEQYF. CDR3 sequence (DNA): TGCAGCATCGGAAGGACTAACTACGAGCAGTACTTC. The rearrangement joins TRBV29-1 to TRBJ2-7; D perhaps matches TRBD2 (6 bases). Trimming left V 8 bases short and J 3 bases short, with 14 bases between. Germline assignment: CDR1 SQVTM and CDR2 ANQGSEA. The CDR3 length is 12 residues.

The gene calls are TRBV10-2 and TRBJ1-2, with TRBD1 matching over 12 bases. CDR1 and CDR2 from the germline V gene are WSHSY and SAAADI. Trimming took 2 bases from V and 8 from J; bases not matched to a gene: 6. The CDR3 is 15 amino acids. CDR3 residues: CASSEGTGGRSGYTF. The CDR3 nucleotides read TGCGCCAGCAGTGAGGGGACAGGGGGCAGGAGCGGCTACACCTTC.

This chain links TRBV19 with TRBJ1-5, with 10 bases aligning to TRBD1. This CDR3 contains 17 residues. The J segment lost 3 bases and the V segment lost 4 bases, leaving 9 bases of the junction unmatched. Germline V gene data show CDR1 as LNHDA and CDR2 as SQIVND (reference sequence). CDR3 protein: CASSTPPGTGVNQPQHF. Here the CDR3 DNA reads TGTGCCAGTAGTACCCCGCCCGGGACAGGGGTCAATCAGCCCCAGCATTTT.

V is TRBV7-8 and J is TRBJ2-3, with 12 bases fitting TRBD2. Per germline, CDR1 SGHVS and CDR2 FQNEAQ. V trimming: 5 bases; J trimming: 3 bases; junction bases outside the gene matches: 6. The CDR3 spans 16 residues. CDR3 coding DNA: TGTGCCAGCAGCAACCCGACTAGCGGGGGAACAGATACGCAGTATTTT. Translation gives CASSNPTSGGTDTQYF. Looking up the rest from reference TRBV7-8 and TRBJ2-3 gives the full variable domain: GAGVSQSPRYKVAKRGQDVALRCDPISGHVSLFWYQQALGQGPEFLTYFQNEAQLDKSGLPSDRFFAERPEGSVSTLKIQRTQQEDSAVYLCASSNPTSGGTDTQYFGPGTRLTVL.

V gene TRBV5-6 combines with J gene TRBJ1-3, with 7 bases that match TRBD1. TRBJ2-2 matches the DNA end more closely, so the J call is doubtful. CDR1 SGHDT and CDR2 YYEEEE come from the germline V gene. The CDR3 has 15 amino acids. CDR3 DNA: TGTGCCAGCAGCTCTGGACAGGTCAAGGCCGGGGAGCTGTTTTTT. It yields the protein CASSSGQVKAGELFF.

There are a few counts of this clone. The rearrangement uses TRBV6-1 and TRBJ2-1, with unresolved D. V was pared by 3 bases and J by 0 bases, with 12 bases between. In germline, CDR1 is MNHNS, CDR2 SASEGT. CDR3 length equals 16 residues. The CDR3 DNA is TGTGCCAGCAGTGAGGAAACGACGGGCTCCTACAATGAGCAGTTCTTC. Its translation is CASSEETTGSYNEQFF.

This clone showed up just a few times. The chain joins TRBV6-1 to TRBJ2-7, with 7 bases lining up with TRBD1. The CDR3 covers 15 residues. V was pared by 5 bases and J by 0 bases, with 7 bases of the junction left unmatched. In germline, CDR1 is MNHNS, CDR2 SASEGT. In DNA form, the CDR3 reads TGTGCCAGCAGTCCACAGGGGCTTTCCTCCTACGAGCAGTACTTC. This sequence encodes CASSPQGLSSYEQYF.

The chain couples TRBV27 to TRBJ2-7, with 13 nucleotides matching TRBD2. Germline CDR1 and CDR2: MNHEY and SMNVEV (reference sequence). Germline trimming cut 3 bases from V and 9 bases from J; bases unmatched to any gene: 5. This CDR3 spans 14 amino acids. CDR3 in amino acids: CASSFGLAGAPQYF. CDR3 coding DNA: TGTGCCAGCAGTTTTGGACTAGCGGGGGCGCCGCAGTACTTC.

The rearrangement links TRBV7-6 to TRBJ2-7; TRBD2 agrees at 10 bases. CDR1 SGHVS and CDR2 FNYEAQ come from the germline V gene. After removal of 1 base from V and 6 bases from J, the junction contained 6 bases not matched to a gene. There are 15 residues in the CDR3. CDR3 sequence: CASSLVASGGGEQYF. CDR3 in DNA: TGTGCCAGCAGCTTAGTCGCTAGCGGGGGAGGCGAGCAGTACTTC.

This clone was seen more than once but under ten times. This rearrangement joins TRBV19 to TRBJ1-4, with 10 nucleotides matching TRBD1. CDR1 and CDR2 (germline): LNHDA, SQIVND (reference sequence). V trimming: 11 bases; J trimming: 7 bases; junction bases outside the gene matches: 7. CDR3 length: 13 residues. The CDR3 region is CAVRDRGREKLFF. The CDR3 DNA sequence: TGTGCCGTACGGGACAGGGGTCGTGAAAAACTGTTTTTT.

V gene TRBV5-1 combines with J gene TRBJ1-3; 7 positions agree with TRBD1. CDR1 and CDR2 (germline): SGHRS, YFSETQ. The CDR3 has 15 amino acids. Trimming at V came to 0 bases and at J to 2 bases, leaving 2 bases not matched to a gene. The CDR3 DNA reads TGCGCCAGCAGCTTGGGACAGGGAGCTGGAAACACCATATATTTT. This gives the protein CASSLGQGAGNTIYF.

The chain uses TRBV10-1 and TRBJ1-2; 7 bases fit TRBD1. Germline V gene sequence: CDR1 WNHNN, CDR2 SYGVQD (reference sequence). V gave up 3 bases and J gave up 4 bases; unmatched junction bases: 11. The CDR3 runs to 16 residues. CDR3 nucleotide sequence: TGCGCCAGCAGTGATGACGCCGGGGACAGCTTCTATGGCTACACCTTC. Translation gives CASSDDAGDSFYGYTF.

The V and J genes are TRBV5-4 and TRBJ1-2; weak D call: TRBD1 (6 bases). Germline V gene data show CDR1 as SGHNT and CDR2 as YYREEE (reference sequence). The CDR3 loop spans 14 amino acids. V lost 2 bases, J lost 7 bases, and 15 bases lay in between. This CDR3 reads CASSFGQLEPGYTF. Written as DNA, the CDR3 is TGTGCCAGCAGCTTTGGACAGTTGGAGCCTGGCTACACCTTC.

The J gene is TRBJ1-2, the V gene TRBV7-9; the match to TRBD1 covers 7 bases. The junction had 16 bases not matched to a gene; V was cut back by 5 bases and J by 4 bases. CDR1 is SEHNR, CDR2 FQNEAQ, per germline (reference sequence). This CDR3 has 17 amino acids. The CDR3, as DNA: TGTGCCAGCAGCCAGCAGCGGACAGGCTGGGCCTCCTATGGCTACACCTTC. It translates to CASSQQRTGWASYGYTF.

The V gene is TRBV29-1, the J gene TRBJ1-2, with a possible D match to TRBD1 (6 bases). CDR1 SQVTM and CDR2 ANQGSEA come from the germline V gene. Trimming took off 6 bases at V and 3 bases at J, with 11 bases between the two ends. CDR3 length: 12 residues. The CDR3 here is CSVRTEYYGYTF. In DNA, the CDR3 is TGCAGCGTCCGGACAGAGTACTATGGCTACACCTTC. The full variable domain, in which reference TRBV29-1 and TRBJ1-2 provide the parts outside the CDR3, is SAVISQKPSRDICQRGTSLTIQCQVDSQVTMMFWYRQQPGQSLTLIATANQGSEATYESGFVIDKFPISRPNLTFSTLTVSNMSPEDSSIYLCSVRTEYYGYTFGSGTRLTVV.

This chain connects TRBV2 to TRBJ2-7; TRBD1 is a possible D gene (5 bases). This CDR3 spans 15 amino acids. The V gene's germline CDR1 is SNHLY and CDR2 FYNNEI. V gave up 6 bases and J gave up 0 bases, with 15 bases separating them. This CDR3 reads CASRPTGVRSYEQYF. DNA of the CDR3: TGTGCCAGCAGGCCAACAGGTGTCCGCTCCTACGAGCAGTACTTC. The complete variable domain, with remaining parts taken from reference TRBV2 and TRBJ2-7, reads EPEVTQTPSHQVTQMGQEVILRCVPISNHLYFYWYRQILGQKVEFLVSFYNNEISEKSEIFDDQFSVERPDGSNFTLKIRSTKLEDSAMYFCASRPTGVRSYEQYFGPGTRLTVT.

The V and J genes are TRBV7-2 and TRBJ1-4; D might be TRBD1 (6 bases). The V gene's germline CDR1 is SGHTA and CDR2 FQGNSA. V lost 1 base, J lost 7 bases, and 13 bases lay in between. The CDR3 covers 15 residues. This CDR3 is CASSLVGGGGEKLFF. For the CDR3, the DNA is TGTGCCAGCAGCTTAGTGGGGGGAGGGGGTGAAAAACTGTTTTTT.

The chain combines TRBV4-3 with TRBJ2-1, with 12 nucleotides matching TRBD2. The CDR3 is 16 amino acids. V trimming: 1 base; J trimming: 2 bases; junction bases outside the gene matches: 0. Germline lookup yields CDR1 LGHNA and CDR2 YSLEER. CDR3 nucleotides: TGCGCCAGCAGCCAAGCTAGCGGGGGGGCCTACAATGAGCAGTTCTTC. This codes for CASSQASGGAYNEQFF.

The chain links TRBV4-1 to TRBJ2-3; D remains unclear. V dropped 1 base and J dropped 4 bases, with 9 bases sitting between them. In germline, CDR1 is MGHRA, CDR2 YSYEKL. The CDR3 is 14 amino acids. Here the CDR3 reads CASSQGVVPDTQYF. The CDR3 DNA sequence: TGCGCCAGCAGCCAAGGAGTTGTCCCAGATACGCAGTATTTT.

This clone was detected only a few times. The rearrangement links TRBV7-8 to TRBJ2-5; TRBD1 matches at 7 bases. The trim removed 5 bases at V and 6 bases at J, leaving 9 bases unmatched. Germline V lookup: CDR1 SGHVS, CDR2 FQNEAQ. The CDR3 has 14 residues. CDR3 amino acids: CASSPPGGFKTQYF. In DNA form, the CDR3 reads TGTGCCAGCAGCCCCCCAGGGGGTTTCAAGACCCAGTACTTC.

The gene calls are TRBV5-6 and TRBJ2-7; possible D gene TRBD2, 6 bases. This CDR3 comprises 13 residues. Germline V CDR1 and CDR2: SGHDT, YYEEEE. Trimming took 4 bases from V and 8 from J, leaving 16 bases between them. The CDR3 DNA is TGTGCCAGCAGCCCGCAGCGGGCCTCGAAGCAGTACTTC. The encoded protein is CASSPQRASKQYF.

As regards this clone: At one boundary the junction diverges from the germline segment, which might be a read error. V is TRBV28 and J is TRBJ1-2; a possible D gene is TRBD1 (6 bases). The CDR3 consists of 14 residues. Germline lookup yields CDR1 MDHEN and CDR2 SYDVKM. In DNA form, the CDR3 reads TGTGCCAGCAGTTCCGGACAGACGAACTATGTCTACACCTTC. Its translation: CASSSGQTNYVYTF.

The chain uses TRBV29-1 and TRBJ1-3; D perhaps matches TRBD1 (6 bases). Germline assignment: CDR1 SQVTM and CDR2 ANQGSEA. This CDR3 is built from 14 residues. Deletions cut 6 bases from V and 0 bases from J, with 12 bases between. The chain's CDR3 is CSVTQGSSGNTIYF. CDR3 bases: TGCAGCGTCACCCAGGGGTCCTCTGGAAACACCATATATTTT.

The chain uses TRBV15 and TRBJ1-1; D is uncertain. Germline-derived CDR1 and CDR2 are LNHNV and YYDKDF (reference sequence). Between the trimmed V and J ends, which lost 1 base and 10 bases, there was a span of 19 bases. The CDR3 runs 15 residues. DNA for the CDR3: TGTGCCACCAGCAGAGGGGCGGACTTCGGTAAAGTAGCTTTCTTT. It specifies CATSRGADFGKVAFF.

The chain couples TRBV6-1 to TRBJ2-7, with D possibly being TRBD1 (6 bases). The germline V gene has CDR1 MNHNS and CDR2 SASEGT. The CDR3 extends over 15 amino acids. Deletions cut 1 base from V and 2 bases from J, with 12 bases between. CDR3 DNA: TGTGCCAGCAGTGAAGTCCTGGGGGCGGCCTACGAGCAGTACTTC. It yields the protein CASSEVLGAAYEQYF.

CDR3 DNA: TGTGCCAGCAGCTTAGCCCAGGGAAGGAACACCATATATTTT. Its translation is CASSLAQGRNTIYF. The genes are TRBV7-9 and TRBJ1-3, with D perhaps matching TRBD1 (5 bases). Trimming left V 0 bases short and J 7 bases short, with 10 bases between. CDR1 is SEHNR, CDR2 FQNEAQ, per germline (reference sequence). The CDR3 contains 14 residues.

The chain links TRBV11-2 to TRBJ2-2; TRBD2 matches at 9 bases. The CDR3 spans 15 residues. Trimming removed 2 bases from V and 6 bases from J; junction bases left unmatched: 4. The germline CDR1 and CDR2 sequences are SGHAT and FQNNGV. CDR3 nucleotide sequence: TGTGCCAGCAGCTTAATACTAGCGGGTTCCGGGGAGCTGTTTTTT. It specifies CASSLILAGSGELFF.

A single count supports this clone. The chain couples TRBV4-2 to TRBJ1-4; a weak D match, TRBD1 (6 bases). V was pared by 4 bases and J by 4 bases, with 13 bases between. This CDR3 contains 15 residues. Germline values: CDR1 LGHNA, CDR2 YNFKEQ. This chain's CDR3 is CASSLEGTFNEKLFF. CDR3 sequence (DNA): TGTGCCAGCAGCCTAGAAGGGACATTTAATGAAAAACTGTTTTTT.

The genes are TRBV5-5 and TRBJ2-7; 7 bases line up with TRBD1. This CDR3 has 15 amino acids. V dropped 1 base and J dropped 3; count of bases not matched to a gene: 7. Germline V gene lookup returns CDR1 SGHKS and CDR2 YYEKEE (reference sequence). The CDR3 DNA sequence: TGTGCCAGCAGCTTGTCCACCGGGACAGTCTACGAGCAGTACTTC. This translates into CASSLSTGTVYEQYF.